Listed below are T cell receptor beta chains from one sample, sequenced in a study of blood T cell repertoires in COVID-19. Clones were sequenced by immunoSEQ multiplex PCR, and TCRdb holds only the in-frame ones, with some missing. The table has around 180,000 clones, approximately 85% seen once; the top ten hold 9.5% to 13%. Sequencing input: peripheral blood. The receptors originated from a human donor with active or convalescent COVID-19. The donor label of this sample is uncertain. The conserved cysteine and the conserved F or W are not part of the CDR3 here. D genes are given only for firm matches.

v_gene	j_gene	d_gene	CDR3aa
TRBV7-3	TRBJ2-1	-	ASSPGVFGNEQF
TRBV6-1	TRBJ2-7	TRBD1	ASSDRQGLSYEQY
TRBV25-1	TRBJ1-1	-	ASSKSLREMNTEAF
TRBV5-1	TRBJ2-1	-	ASSSGQISYNEQF
TRBV29-1	TRBJ1-1	-	SVGDGGGTEAF
TRBV7-9	TRBJ1-2	-	ASSLPGYGYT
TRBV10-3	TRBJ2-3	-	AAGGAGPDTQY
TRBV6-5	TRBJ2-7	TRBD2	ASRPRAGGPSEQY
TRBV5-5	TRBJ1-5	-	ASSWGGNSNQPQH
TRBV4-1	TRBJ2-7	TRBD2	ASSQTPGLATYEQY
TRBV5-6	TRBJ2-7	-	ASSLVDSYEQY
TRBV2	TRBJ2-3	-	ASSDSGPSTDTQY
TRBV5-4	TRBJ1-1	TRBD1	ASSRKDRGTNTEAF
TRBV11-2	TRBJ1-1	-	ASSLTGGNTEAF
TRBV3-1/TRBV3-2	TRBJ1-5	TRBD1	ASSLDRVHQPQH
TRBV21-1	TRBJ2-7	-	ASSKVPSGQGSSYEQY
TRBV9	TRBJ1-2	-	ASSVGGFPGANYGYT
TRBV6-5	TRBJ2-1	TRBD2	ASSQTSRYNEQF
TRBV4-1	TRBJ2-4	TRBD2	ASSQFEAGGHSKNIQY
TRBV19	TRBJ2-7	TRBD2	ASSMGNAAAGVSYEQY
TRBV29-1	TRBJ1-2	-	SVVKTAYGYT
TRBV21-1	TRBJ1-1	-	ASSASQGAGTEAF
TRBV6-5	TRBJ2-1	TRBD1	ASSPDRDAYNEQF
TRBV6-6	TRBJ2-7	TRBD2	ASSYSAGSYEQY
TRBV6-9	TRBJ2-3	TRBD2	ASSYFELAGGGTDTQY
TRBV19	TRBJ2-3	-	ASSIGGGGSGTDTQY
TRBV4-3	TRBJ1-4	-	ASSQANRADEKLF
TRBV27	TRBJ1-2	TRBD1	ASSLRQGTNYGYT
TRBV27	TRBJ2-7	TRBD2	ASSLSVAGGYEQY
TRBV20-1	TRBJ2-1	-	SASIWRNNEQF
TRBV30	TRBJ2-1	-	AWTGRRGGKF
TRBV19	TRBJ1-4	-	ATRGRADEKLF
TRBV6-6	TRBJ1-1	-	ASVPGGMNTEAF
TRBV4-2	TRBJ2-5	-	ASSQELAPSLPQY
TRBV9	TRBJ1-2	TRBD1	ASSVATGENYGYT
TRBV2	TRBJ2-5	TRBD2	ASSGGTSGSETQY
TRBV6-5	TRBJ1-1	-	ASSLGGGTEAF
TRBV9	TRBJ2-3	TRBD1	ASSAGDRASTDTQY
TRBV20-1	TRBJ1-6	TRBD1	SASRAGGLGSPLH
TRBV15	TRBJ1-6	-	ATSRDEGSPLH
TRBV12-3/TRBV12-4	TRBJ1-1	-	ASSFSENTEAF
TRBV15	TRBJ2-5	-	ATSNWETQY